Listed here is a single T cell receptor (beta chain). This clonotype was picked up a small number of times. Its specific antigen is unknown. Base qualities are not at hand, and no much larger clone is one base apart. The record originates from a study of blood T cells in healthy people across ages (dated by TCRdb to the mid-2010s). With regard to the full study: In model experiments, roughly one uniquely barcoded TCR beta cDNA molecule per two T cells was captured by template switching. Age-related changes in TCR beta repertoire diversity were measured in the study by deep sequencing normalized with unique cDNA molecular identifiers. Four age groups were formed from the donors: young (average approximately 15 years), middle-aged (just under 40), aged (roughly 58) and long-lived (roughly 81). To avoid experimental bias, donors of different ages were spread randomly across the sequencing lanes. Two additional independent replicas of 1 million unique cDNA reads from the same blood draw were analyzed for two donors (one aged 18 to 30 and one aged 80 or older).

Libraries were prepared through 5' RACE. The sequencer listed for this sample is Illumina HiSeq 2500. A second PCR of 7 to 11 cycles was performed with a sample-barcoded 5' primer and a J-beta primer mix. Each TCR beta cDNA molecule received a unique molecular identifier from a template-switch 5' adaptor carrying 12 random nucleotides. Each sample yielded at least 2.5 million CDR3-containing paired-end reads. The Mint cDNA synthesis kit, primed by a TRBC-specific oligonucleotide, was used to synthesize first-strand cDNA from all RNA. Following uracil-DNA glycosylase treatment, all cDNA underwent a first 18-cycle PCR with the universal primers M1SS and BC2_uni_R. Under the source paper's analysis protocol: For normalization, 1 million high-quality reads, each with a distinct molecular identifier, were randomly selected from each sample. Instead of being binned into consensus sequences, reads that shared molecular identifiers were thrown out. MiTCR, run with a Q25 quality threshold and the strictest error-elimination algorithm, handled CDR3 identification, clonotype clustering and error correction. A nonparametric unseen species model using Euler transformation provided a lower-bound estimate of total TCR beta diversity. The public reads were run again by TCRdb, first through fastp at Q25 and then through MiXCR, and only productive beta chains were kept. Rows with a matching CDR3 protein are joined into one entry that keeps the most common DNA and genes. TCRdb, not the authors, supplied the V and J calls. For this sample the table gives about 970,000 distinct CDR3 sequences, of which roughly half were detected only once. The top ten constitute about 20% of the sample.

Its CDR3 holds 14 amino acids, cysteine through phenylalanine. The entry retains the CDR3 DNA only, 42 bases that are in frame from base 1. A distance of 9 bases separates the germline ends of V and J, which lose 3 bases and 1 base respectively. CDR1 and CDR2 are read off the germline V gene (reference sequence) as SEHNR and FQNEAQ. The roughly 39 donors, aged 6 to 90 years, were systemically healthy Caucasian individuals from Russia. Each donor gave ten milliliters of peripheral blood, drawn into EDTA-treated Vacutainer tubes. Ficoll-Paque density-gradient centrifugation was used to isolate PBMCs, with at least 7 million per sample. Trizol reagent was used to extract total RNA from PBMCs, with at least 5.5 micrograms per sample. The percentages of naive CD45RAhigh/CD27high T cells were determined by flow cytometry on a PBMC aliquot from every donor. Overall study results and their limits: As age increased, observed TCR beta diversity per million T cells dropped in a roughly linear way, and a significant reduction was already evident by age 40. There was a strong correlation between observed TCR beta diversity and the percentage of naive T cells measured by flow cytometry. Total diversity estimates from one million sequenced T cells were considered lower bounds and underestimates. Because donor CMV infection status was unknown, age-related changes in expanded clonotypes were potentially confounded. Conclusive comparison of naive and antigen-experienced compartments was prevented by the profiling of bulk unsorted PBMCs. Compared with the aged group, the long-lived group had more naive CD4+ T cells, fewer expanded clones and increased TCR diversity, a pattern suggesting age selection.

The receptor was derived from a woman aged 55-69 years in good health. The chain employs TRBV7-9 and TRBJ1-1; perhaps TRBD1 is the D gene, with 5 bases matching. Material: blood. The CDR3 amino acid sequence is: CASSFDGQNTEAFF. The DNA is TGTGCCAGCAGCTTCGACGGACAGAACACTGAAGCTTTCTTT.